Each of the 17 T cell receptor beta chains below was sequenced from the same sample in a study of naive and memory T cell subsets. An equimolar mix of two oligonucleotides served as the beta constant-region primer for TRBC1 and TRBC2. Each CDR3 protein is one row after TCRdb ran MiXCR on the UMI-ligation and nested PCR reads. The sample records under 35,000 distinct CDR3 sequences, around 10% being singletons. Sequenced material: effector memory CD4+ T cells from blood. Described subset: effector memory, CD45RA- CD27-. All receptors derive from a human donor in good health.

The genes are TRBV7-2 and TRBJ2-1; 8 bases line up with TRBD1. The J segment lost 5 bases and the V segment lost 5 bases, leaving 8 bases of the junction unmatched. Germline V gene lookup returns CDR1 SGHTA and CDR2 FQGNSA. This CDR3 contains 15 residues. This CDR3 is CASSPGTGNNNEQFF. In DNA form, the CDR3 reads TGTGCCAGCAGCCCTGGGACAGGAAACAACAATGAGCAGTTCTTC.

The chain combines TRBV6-1 with TRBJ2-1, with D possibly being TRBD2 (5 bases). The CDR3 has 14 amino acids. Trimming pared 1 base from V and 16 bases from J, leaving 20 bases between. Germline V lookup: CDR1 MNHNS, CDR2 SASEGT. The CDR3 spells CASSEGQAGGLLFF. The CDR3 region has the DNA TGTGCCAGCAGTGAAGGTCAGGCGGGTGGACTCCTATTCTTC.

The table lists this clonotype with many counts. The J gene is TRBJ2-7, the V gene TRBV5-4, with TRBD2 identical over 11 bases. Germline lookup yields CDR1 SGHNT and CDR2 YYREEE (reference sequence). The V gene end was trimmed by 1 base and the J gene end by 4 bases; junction bases not matched to a gene: 13. This CDR3 is 18 amino acids long. CDR3 DNA sequence: TGTGCCAGCAGCTTGCGTCGTCTAGCGGGAGGTATCGCGTACGAGCAGTACTTC. This encodes CASSLRRLAGGIAYEQYF.

The chain carries TRBV20-1 and TRBJ2-1, with TRBD2 matching 10 bases. Germline-derived CDR1 and CDR2 are DFQATT and SNEGSKA (reference sequence). CDR3 length equals 16 residues. J lost 8 bases, V lost 6 bases, and 16 bases had no gene match. The CDR3 spells CSALWGSGGPQDEQFF. The CDR3 DNA follows: TGCAGTGCCCTATGGGGTAGCGGGGGGCCCCAGGATGAGCAGTTCTTC.

V and J are TRBV7-2 and TRBJ2-2, with 10 bases that match TRBD2. This CDR3 is 20 amino acids long. Trimming took 1 base from V and 2 from J; bases not matched to a gene: 13. The germline CDR1 and CDR2 sequences are SGHTA and FQGNSA. DNA of the CDR3: TGTGCCAGCAGCTTAGGTTTTAGCGGGAGGCCCAGCATCAACACCGGGGAGCTGTTTTTT. This translates into CASSLGFSGRPSINTGELFF.

On this clonotype: At one of its ends the junction is not consistent with the germline gene, which may arise from a read error. The CDR3 nucleotides are TGTGCCATCAGCTTAGGGGCAGCTCAGGGCTACACCTTC. Amino acid sequence: CAISLGAAQGYTF. The chain is built from TRBV7-9 and TRBJ1-2, with D possibly TRBD1 on 5 matching bases. Per the germline V gene, CDR1 is SEHNR and CDR2 is FQNEAQ (reference sequence). The CDR3 is 13 residues long.

J is TRBJ1-5 and V is TRBV5-8, with D unclear. V lost 1 base, J lost 1 base, and 9 bases lay in between. The CDR3 is 15 amino acids. CDR1 is SGHTS and CDR2 is YDEGEE in the germline V gene. The CDR3 nucleotides are TGTGCCAGCAGCTTGCCTGGGGAGAGCAATCAGCCCCAGCATTTT. It codes for CASSLPGESNQPQHF.

This chain joins TRBV7-2 and TRBJ1-5; D gene uncertain. The germline CDR1 and CDR2 sequences are SGHTA and FQGNSA. Trimming left V 3 bases short and J 7 bases short, with 10 bases between. There are 13 residues in the CDR3. As DNA, the CDR3 is TGTGCCAGCAGCTTCAGTAGGGAGCAGCCCCAGCATTTT. The encoded protein is CASSFSREQPQHF.

In its sample, this clonotype was seen many times. The J gene is TRBJ2-1, the V gene TRBV3-1, with 11 bases matching TRBD2. The CDR3 contains 17 residues. V trimming: 3 bases; J trimming: 3 bases; junction bases outside the gene matches: 7. Germline CDR1 is LGHDT and CDR2 is YNNKEL (reference sequence). The CDR3 DNA reads TGTGCCAGCAGCCACTATCGGACTAGCGGGCACTACAATGAGCAGTTCTTC. Encoded protein: CASSHYRTSGHYNEQFF.

By proportion, this clonotype is medium-sized (0.01 to 0.1%). V usage is TRBV7-8 and J usage is TRBJ2-2, with D unclear. The CDR3 spans 14 residues. Germline V gene data show CDR1 as SGHVS and CDR2 as FQNEAQ. V lost 6 bases, J lost 3 bases, and 11 bases lay in between. As DNA, the CDR3 is TGTGCCAGCAGATTCCCTCGAGACACCGGGGAGCTGTTTTTT. Translation: CASRFPRDTGELFF.

This clonotype was counted only a few times. The chain uses TRBV20-1 and TRBJ1-1, with D hard to call. CDR3 length equals 16 residues. The V and J ends lost 3 bases and 0 bases respectively, with 17 bases between them. Germline lookup yields CDR1 DFQATT and CDR2 SNEGSKA (reference sequence). The CDR3 loop reads CSASAFDRSMNTEAFF. The CDR3 region has the DNA TGCAGTGCTAGCGCCTTTGACCGATCCATGAACACTGAAGCTTTCTTT.

This chain connects TRBV12-5 to TRBJ2-7, with D tentatively TRBD1 or TRBD2 (5 bases each). Germline-derived CDR1 and CDR2 are LGHNT and FRNRAP. CDR3 length equals 15 residues. Trimming cost V 7 bases and J 0 bases, with 16 bases left between them. The CDR3 protein is CASALPPGPSYEQYF. CDR3 nucleotides: TGTGCTAGTGCTCTCCCGCCGGGGCCCTCCTACGAGCAGTACTTC. The variable domain in full, completed from reference TRBV12-5 and TRBJ2-7, reads DARVTQTPRHKVTEMGQEVTMRCQPILGHNTVFWYRQTMMQGLELLAYFRNRAPLDDSGMPKDRFSAEMPDATLATLKIQPSEPRDSAVYFCASALPPGPSYEQYFGPGTRLTVT.

This clonotype occurred many times. V gene TRBV7-2 combines with J gene TRBJ1-5; 7 bases are a match to TRBD1. J was trimmed by 3 bases and V by 5 bases; bases with no gene match: 7. The CDR3 sequence is 15 residues long. The germline CDR1 and CDR2 sequences are SGHTA and FQGNSA. In nucleotides, the CDR3 is TGTGCCAGCAGCACGACAGGGTTAAACAATCAGCCCCAGCATTTT. This sequence encodes CASSTTGLNNQPQHF.

This clonotype has a handful of counts. As DNA, the CDR3 is TGTGCCAGCAAATCCGGGACAGGGGTTCTCGGGGAGCTGTTTTTT. Translation: CASKSGTGVLGELFF. The chain uses TRBV7-2 and TRBJ2-2; TRBD1 matches 10 bases. The CDR3 totals 15 residues. Per germline, CDR1 SGHTA and CDR2 FQGNSA. Trimming removed 7 bases from V and 7 bases from J; junction bases left unmatched: 9.

This clonotype was found many times. The J gene is TRBJ2-7, the V gene TRBV6-5; 13 positions agree with TRBD2. Per the germline V gene, CDR1 is MNHEY and CDR2 is SVGAGI. The CDR3 totals 17 residues. The V and J ends lost 6 bases and 5 bases, in that order; junction bases with no gene match: 13. As DNA, the CDR3 is TGTGCCAGCAGACCCGGGACTAGCGGGATGATTGGAAACGAGCAGTACTTC. This codes for CASRPGTSGMIGNEQYF.

The chain employs TRBV7-3 and TRBJ1-6, with 9 bases identical to TRBD1. This CDR3 is 16 amino acids long. Germline V gives CDR1 SGHTA, CDR2 FQGTGA. The J segment lost 9 bases and the V segment lost 1 base, leaving 7 bases of the junction unmatched. CDR3 nucleotides: TGTGCCAGCAGCTTAAGAGGGACAGGGTCAAGTTCACCCCTCCACTTT. Translation gives CASSLRGTGSSSPLHF.

There are many counts of this clonotype. The chain is built from TRBV7-9 and TRBJ2-6, with no clear D. The CDR3 has 16 amino acids. V shed 5 bases and J shed 2 bases, with 13 bases lying between them. Per germline, CDR1 SEHNR and CDR2 FQNEAQ (reference sequence). As DNA, the CDR3 is TGTGCCAGCAGCCCTAAGGGCCCCGCTGGGGCCAACGTCCTGACTTTC. Translated, it gives CASSPKGPAGANVLTF.